This TCR beta chain was observed in a study of blood T cell repertoires in COVID-19. As for the study in general: Collection of acute and convalescent COVID-19 samples took place in the United States, Italy and Spain.

Repertoires were generated with immunoSEQ multiplex PCR, while TCRdb's copy carries only in-frame clones and drops some. In the table there are more than 300,000 clones, over 90% of which are singletons. CDR1 is SGHKS and CDR2 is YYEKEE in the germline V gene (reference sequence). CDR3 length: 17 amino acids. After removal of 0 bases from V and 6 bases from J, the junction contained 14 bases not matched to a gene. This clonotype was sampled from a woman aged 25 to 45 who had been exposed to COVID-19. Input material: PBMCs or T cells enriched from blood (not recorded which). This chain connects TRBV5-5 to TRBJ1-1; 7 bases map to TRBD1. The CDR3 DNA reads TGTGCCAGCAGCTTGGCGGGTCAGGGGGTCTGGTATCCTGAAGCTTTCTTT. Translation: CASSLAGQGVWYPEAFF.